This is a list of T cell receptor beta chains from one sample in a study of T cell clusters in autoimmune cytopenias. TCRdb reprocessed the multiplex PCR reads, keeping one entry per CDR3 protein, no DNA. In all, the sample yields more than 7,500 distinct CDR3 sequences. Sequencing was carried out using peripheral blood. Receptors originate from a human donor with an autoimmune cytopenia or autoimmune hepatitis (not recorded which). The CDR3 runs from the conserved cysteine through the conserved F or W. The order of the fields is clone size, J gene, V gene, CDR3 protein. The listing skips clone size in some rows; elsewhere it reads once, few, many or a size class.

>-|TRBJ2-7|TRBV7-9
CASSLGAGPGYEQYF
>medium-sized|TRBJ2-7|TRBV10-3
CAISPEGTYEQYF
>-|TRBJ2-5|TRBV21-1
CASSNPGLWWTSGPGAQYF
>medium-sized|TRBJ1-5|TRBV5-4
CASSLQGSNQPQHF
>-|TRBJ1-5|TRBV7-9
CASSEQGNNQPQHF
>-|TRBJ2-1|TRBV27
CASQYSGRRKQFF
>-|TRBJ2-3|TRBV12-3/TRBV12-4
CASSRGTGDTQYF
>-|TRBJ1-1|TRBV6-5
CASSYRQRNTEAFF
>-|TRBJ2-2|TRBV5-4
CASSRSTSGSTGELFF
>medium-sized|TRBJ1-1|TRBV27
CASSTWRRDTEAFF
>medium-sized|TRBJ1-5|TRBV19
CASNQQGLVQPQHF
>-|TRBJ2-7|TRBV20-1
CSARDADRVSPEQYF
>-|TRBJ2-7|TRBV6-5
CASSQWTGIGEQYF
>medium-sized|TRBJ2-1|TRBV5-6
CASSLPRGGLFHEQFF
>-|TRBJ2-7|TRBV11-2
CASSLGPSMYEQYF
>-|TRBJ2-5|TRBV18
CASSLSGGQETQYF
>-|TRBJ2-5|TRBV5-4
CASSFGQRGGQVQYF
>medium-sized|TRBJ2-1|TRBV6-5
CASSNSGTSPYNEQFF
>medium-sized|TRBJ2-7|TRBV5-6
CASSLVGTYEQYF
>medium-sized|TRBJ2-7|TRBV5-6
CASSLATYPQGHRSYEQYF
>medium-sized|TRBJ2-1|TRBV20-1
CSALTSGTFNEQFF
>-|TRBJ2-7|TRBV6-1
CASSYSQGSSYEQYF
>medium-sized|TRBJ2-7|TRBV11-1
CASSLGRYEQYF
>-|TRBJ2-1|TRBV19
CASSIRGSYNEQFF
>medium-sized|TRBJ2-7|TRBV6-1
CASSEGLAGAQQYF
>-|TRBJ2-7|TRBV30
CAWTTGLPYEQYF
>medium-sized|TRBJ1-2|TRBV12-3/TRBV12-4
CASSPQTRGRGYTF
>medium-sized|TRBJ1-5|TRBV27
CASGSTEASNQPQHF
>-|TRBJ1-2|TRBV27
CASSLGYGGTGGSRYTF
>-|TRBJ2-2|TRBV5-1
CASSVPQGTGELFF
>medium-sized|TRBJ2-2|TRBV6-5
CASSQDRGRVTGELFF
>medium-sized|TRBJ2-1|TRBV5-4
CASSLSRRTSGGYNEQFF
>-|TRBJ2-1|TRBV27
CASSSSTDSYNEQFF
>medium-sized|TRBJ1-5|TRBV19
CASSRPTLNQPQHF
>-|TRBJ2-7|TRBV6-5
CAISGAEGSYEQYF
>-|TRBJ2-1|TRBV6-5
CASKISGEYNEQFF
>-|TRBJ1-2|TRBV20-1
CSARSTGTGGDGYTF
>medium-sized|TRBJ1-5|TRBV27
CASSDRGGNQPQHF
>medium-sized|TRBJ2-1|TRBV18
CASSTAGYNEQFF
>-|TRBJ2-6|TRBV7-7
CASSPGGSGANVLTF
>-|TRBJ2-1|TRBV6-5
CASNDWIYNEQFF
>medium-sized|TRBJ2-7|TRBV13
CASGYSGYEQYF
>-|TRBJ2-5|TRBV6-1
CASSLAGGQETQYF
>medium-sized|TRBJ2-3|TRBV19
CASSTPRSGGRADTQYF
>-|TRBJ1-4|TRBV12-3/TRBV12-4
CASRSRVHSTNEKLFF
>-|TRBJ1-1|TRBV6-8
CASSPRPGGAFF
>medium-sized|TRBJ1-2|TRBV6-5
CASRQHVSYGYTF
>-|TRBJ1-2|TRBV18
CASSLGQELANYGYTF
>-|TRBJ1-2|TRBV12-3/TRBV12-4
CASSLGDRIHGYTF
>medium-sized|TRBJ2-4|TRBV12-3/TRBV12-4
CASSLRSIQYF
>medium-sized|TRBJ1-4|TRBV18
CASSPDRAANEKLFF
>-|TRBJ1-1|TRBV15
CATSRQGVNTEAFF
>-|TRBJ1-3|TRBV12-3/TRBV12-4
CASSPWAGKVDSGNTIYF
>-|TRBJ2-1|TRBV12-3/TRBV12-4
CASSFRREYNEQFF